The clone carrying this T cell receptor beta chain was seen more than once but under ten times. As yet, its antigen is unknown. The data were taken from a study of early T cells in non-severe SARS-CoV-2 infection. Study conclusions and caveats: The study's VDJdb matching favored anti-spike CD8 responses and missed private and CD4 specificities.

Unique molecular identifiers were affixed to single, distinct cDNA molecules. TCRdb ran MiXCR on the 5' RACE reads and lists one entry per CDR3 protein. The table includes about 31,000 distinct CDR3 sequences, 7% to 7.5% detected once. CDR3 length: 11 amino acids. Germline lookup yields CDR1 DFQATT and CDR2 SNEGSKA (reference sequence). With 5 bases removed from V and 11 bases from J, the gap between germline ends came to 15 bases. The sample here was whole blood, taken at baseline. The sequence was collected from an adult who was a healthcare worker with PCR-confirmed SARS-CoV-2 infection or an uninfected control (not recorded which). This sequence joins TRBV20-1 and TRBJ1-1, with unresolved D. CDR3 sequence: CSARWDMDAFF. The DNA of the CDR3 is TGCAGTGCTCGGTGGGATATGGATGCTTTCTTT.